This TCR beta chain is drawn from a study of T-cell reconstitution after alpha-beta-depleted transplantation in children. Preparation of the TCRbeta library involved a method that used unique molecular identifiers. TCRdb re-derived calls from the PCR reads in MiXCR, one entry per CDR3 protein. Altogether around 360,000 distinct CDR3 sequences are present, about a tenth being singletons, with the ten largest covering approximately 2.3%. The CDR3 has 15 amino acids. From germline, CDR1 is SEHNR and CDR2 FQNEAQ (reference sequence). Trimming removed 4 bases at V and 4 bases at J, with 16 bases between. A few counts support this clonotype.

The clonotype was recovered from a human donor who donated a stem cell graft to a child with acute lymphoblastic leukemia. The chain couples TRBV7-9 to TRBJ1-2; a possible D gene is TRBD1 (6 bases). The sample here was PBMCs from the stem cell graft donor, taken from the stem cell graft. The CDR3 is CASSSQGHPSYGYTF. The DNA of the CDR3 is TGTGCCAGCAGCTCTCAGGGACACCCGTCCTATGGCTACACCTTC.